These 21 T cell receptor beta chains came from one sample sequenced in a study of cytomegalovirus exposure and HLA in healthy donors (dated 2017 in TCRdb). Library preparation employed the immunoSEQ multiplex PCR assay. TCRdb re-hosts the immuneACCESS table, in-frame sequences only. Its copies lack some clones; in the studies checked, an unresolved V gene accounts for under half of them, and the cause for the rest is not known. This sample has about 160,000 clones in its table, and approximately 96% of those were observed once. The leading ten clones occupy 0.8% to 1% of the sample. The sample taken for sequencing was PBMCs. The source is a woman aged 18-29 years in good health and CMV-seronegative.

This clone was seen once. CDR3 residues: CASSLGSGVYEQYF. CDR3 nucleotides: TGCGCCAGCAGCTTGGGGTCAGGGGTCTACGAGCAGTACTTC. The V and J genes are TRBV5-1 and TRBJ2-7, with a tentative D call TRBD1 (6 bases). The length of the CDR3 is 14 residues. Trimming stripped 0 bases from V and 3 bases from J, with 10 bases between. Germline V gene data show CDR1 as SGHRS and CDR2 as YFSETQ.

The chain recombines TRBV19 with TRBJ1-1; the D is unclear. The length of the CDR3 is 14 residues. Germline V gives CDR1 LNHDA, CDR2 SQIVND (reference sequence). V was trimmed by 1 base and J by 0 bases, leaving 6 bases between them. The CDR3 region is CASSIVRLNTEAFF. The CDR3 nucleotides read TGTGCCAGTAGTATAGTGCGCCTGAACACTGAAGCTTTCTTT.

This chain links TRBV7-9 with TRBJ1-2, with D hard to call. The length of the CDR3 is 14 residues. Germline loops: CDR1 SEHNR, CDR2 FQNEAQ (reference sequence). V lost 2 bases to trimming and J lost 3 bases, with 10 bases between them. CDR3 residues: CASSLSSLDYGYTF. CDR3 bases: TGTGCCAGCAGCTTATCTTCCCTAGACTATGGCTACACCTTC.

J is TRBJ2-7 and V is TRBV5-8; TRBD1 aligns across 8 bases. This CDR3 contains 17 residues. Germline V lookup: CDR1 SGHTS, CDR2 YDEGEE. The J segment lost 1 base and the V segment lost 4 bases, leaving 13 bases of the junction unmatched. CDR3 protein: CASSKKKPGQASYEQYF. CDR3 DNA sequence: TGTGCCAGCAGCAAAAAAAAACCGGGACAGGCTTCCTACGAGCAGTACTTC.

This CDR3 is CAISGGTGANVLTF. The CDR3 nucleotides read TGTGCCATCAGTGGAGGAACTGGGGCCAACGTCCTGACTTTC. This chain connects TRBV10-3 to TRBJ2-6, with unresolved D. The V and J ends lost 4 bases and 2 bases respectively, with 6 bases between them. This CDR3 has 14 amino acids. Germline V gene lookup returns CDR1 ENHRY and CDR2 SYGVKD.

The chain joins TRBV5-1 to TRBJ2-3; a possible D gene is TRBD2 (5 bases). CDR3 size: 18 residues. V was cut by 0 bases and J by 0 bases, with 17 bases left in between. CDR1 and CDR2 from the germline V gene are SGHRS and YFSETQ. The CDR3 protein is CASSLETGWDTSTDTQYF. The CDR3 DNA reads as TGCGCCAGCAGCTTGGAGACGGGATGGGATACTAGCACAGATACGCAGTATTTT.

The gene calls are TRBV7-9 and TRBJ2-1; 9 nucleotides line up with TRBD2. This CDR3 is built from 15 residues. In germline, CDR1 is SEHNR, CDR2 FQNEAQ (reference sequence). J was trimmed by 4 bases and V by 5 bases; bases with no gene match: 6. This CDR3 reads CASSSSGGAYNEQFF. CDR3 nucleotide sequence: TGTGCCAGCAGCAGTAGCGGGGGCGCGTACAATGAGCAGTTCTTC. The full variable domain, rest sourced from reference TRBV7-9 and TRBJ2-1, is DTGVSQNPRHKITKRGQNVTFRCDPISEHNRLYWYRQTLGQGPEFLTYFQNEAQLEKSRLLSDRFSAERPKGSFSTLEIQRTEQGDSAMYLCASSSSGGAYNEQFFGPGTRLTVL.

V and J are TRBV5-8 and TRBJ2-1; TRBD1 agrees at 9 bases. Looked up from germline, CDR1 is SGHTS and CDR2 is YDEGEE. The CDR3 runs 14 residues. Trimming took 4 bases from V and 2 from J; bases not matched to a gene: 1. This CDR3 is CASSGTGPYNEQFF. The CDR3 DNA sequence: TGTGCCAGCAGCGGGACAGGGCCCTACAATGAGCAGTTCTTC.

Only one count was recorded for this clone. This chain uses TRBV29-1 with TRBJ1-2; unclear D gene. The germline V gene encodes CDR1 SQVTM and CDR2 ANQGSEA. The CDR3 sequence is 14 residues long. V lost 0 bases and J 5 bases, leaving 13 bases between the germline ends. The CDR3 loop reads CSVEDRGPPYGYTF. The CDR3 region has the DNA TGCAGCGTTGAAGATCGGGGTCCCCCTTATGGCTACACCTTC.

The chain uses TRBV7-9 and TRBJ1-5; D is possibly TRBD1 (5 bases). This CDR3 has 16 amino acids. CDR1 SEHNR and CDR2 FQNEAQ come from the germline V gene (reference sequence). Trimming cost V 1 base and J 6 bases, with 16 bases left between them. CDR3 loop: CASSLGAGTPGQPQHF. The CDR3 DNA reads TGTGCCAGCAGCTTAGGGGCCGGGACTCCGGGTCAGCCCCAGCATTTT. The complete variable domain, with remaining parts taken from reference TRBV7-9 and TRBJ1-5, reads DTGVSQNPRHKITKRGQNVTFRCDPISEHNRLYWYRQTLGQGPEFLTYFQNEAQLEKSRLLSDRFSAERPKGSFSTLEIQRTEQGDSAMYLCASSLGAGTPGQPQHFGDGTRLSIL.

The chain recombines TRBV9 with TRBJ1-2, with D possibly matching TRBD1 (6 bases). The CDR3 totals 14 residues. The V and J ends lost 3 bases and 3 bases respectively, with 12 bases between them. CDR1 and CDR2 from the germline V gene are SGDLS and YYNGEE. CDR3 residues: CASSGTGIYYGYTF. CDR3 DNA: TGTGCCAGCAGCGGAACAGGGATCTACTATGGCTACACCTTC.

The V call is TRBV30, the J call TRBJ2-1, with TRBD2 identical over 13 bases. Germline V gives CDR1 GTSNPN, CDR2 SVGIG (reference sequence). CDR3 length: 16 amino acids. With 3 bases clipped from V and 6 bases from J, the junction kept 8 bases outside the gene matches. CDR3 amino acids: CAWRALRTSGGNEQFF. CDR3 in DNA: TGTGCCTGGAGGGCGTTACGGACTAGCGGGGGCAATGAGCAGTTCTTC.

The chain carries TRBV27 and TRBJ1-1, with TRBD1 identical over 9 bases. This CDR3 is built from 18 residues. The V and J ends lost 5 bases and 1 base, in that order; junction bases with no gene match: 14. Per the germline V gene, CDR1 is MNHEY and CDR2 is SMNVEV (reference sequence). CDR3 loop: CASSPTRDRVQRNTEAFF. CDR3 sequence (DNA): TGTGCCAGCAGTCCAACACGGGACAGGGTACAACGGAACACTGAAGCTTTCTTT.

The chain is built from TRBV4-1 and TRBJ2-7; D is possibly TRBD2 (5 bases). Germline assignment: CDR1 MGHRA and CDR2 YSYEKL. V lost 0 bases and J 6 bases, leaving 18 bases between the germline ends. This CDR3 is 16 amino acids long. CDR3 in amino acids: CASSQDSGVKLSEQYF. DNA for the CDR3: TGCGCCAGCAGCCAAGATTCCGGGGTTAAGTTAAGCGAGCAGTACTTC.

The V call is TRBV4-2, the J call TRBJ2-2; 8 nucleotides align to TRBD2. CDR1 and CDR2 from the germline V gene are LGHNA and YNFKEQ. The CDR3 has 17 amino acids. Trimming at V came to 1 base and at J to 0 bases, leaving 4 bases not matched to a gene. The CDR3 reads CASSQGGAGANTGELFF. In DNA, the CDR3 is TGTGCCAGCAGCCAAGGGGGAGCGGGAGCGAACACCGGGGAGCTGTTTTTT.

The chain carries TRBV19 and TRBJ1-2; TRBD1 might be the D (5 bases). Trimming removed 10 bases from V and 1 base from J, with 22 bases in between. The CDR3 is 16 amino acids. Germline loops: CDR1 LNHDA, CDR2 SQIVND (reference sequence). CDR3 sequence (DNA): TGTGCCACCTCGGGTGGGGCGCCCGGTCATAACTATGGCTACACCTTC. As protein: CATSGGAPGHNYGYTF.

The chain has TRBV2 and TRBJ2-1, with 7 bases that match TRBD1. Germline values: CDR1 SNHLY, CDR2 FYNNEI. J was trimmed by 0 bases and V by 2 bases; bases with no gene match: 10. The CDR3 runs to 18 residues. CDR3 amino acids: CASSEWGNRGSSYNEQFF. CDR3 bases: TGTGCCAGCAGTGAATGGGGAAACAGGGGCTCCTCCTACAATGAGCAGTTCTTC.

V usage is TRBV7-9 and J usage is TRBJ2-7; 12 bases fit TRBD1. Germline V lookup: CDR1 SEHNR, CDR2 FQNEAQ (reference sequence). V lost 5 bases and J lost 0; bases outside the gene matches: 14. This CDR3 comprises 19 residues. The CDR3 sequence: CASSTQPGQGATTSYEQYF. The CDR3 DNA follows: TGTGCCAGCAGCACACAACCGGGACAGGGGGCCACAACCTCCTACGAGCAGTACTTC.

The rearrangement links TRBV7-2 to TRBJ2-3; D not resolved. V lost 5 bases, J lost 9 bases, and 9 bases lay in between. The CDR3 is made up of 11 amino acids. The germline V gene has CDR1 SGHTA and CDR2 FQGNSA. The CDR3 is CASSRQETQYF. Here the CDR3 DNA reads TGTGCCAGCAGCCGGCAGGAAACGCAGTATTTT. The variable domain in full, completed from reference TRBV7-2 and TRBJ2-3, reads GAGVSQSPSNKVTEKGKDVELRCDPISGHTALYWYRQSLGQGLEFLIYFQGNSAPDKSGLPSDRFSAERTGGSVSTLTIQRTQQEDSAVYLCASSRQETQYFGPGTRLTVL.

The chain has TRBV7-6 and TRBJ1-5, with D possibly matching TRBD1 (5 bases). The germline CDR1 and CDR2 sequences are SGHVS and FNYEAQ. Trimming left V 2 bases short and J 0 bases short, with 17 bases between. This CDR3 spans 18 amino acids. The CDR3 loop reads CASSLKPGGVNSNQPQHF. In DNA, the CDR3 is TGTGCCAGCAGCTTAAAGCCCGGAGGGGTAAATAGCAATCAGCCCCAGCATTTT.

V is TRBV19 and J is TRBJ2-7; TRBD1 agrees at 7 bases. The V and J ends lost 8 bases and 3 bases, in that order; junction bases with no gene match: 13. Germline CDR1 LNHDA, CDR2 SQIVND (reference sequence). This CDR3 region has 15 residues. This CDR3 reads CASADGTVPNYEQYF. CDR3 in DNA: TGTGCCAGTGCTGACGGGACAGTTCCGAACTACGAGCAGTACTTC.